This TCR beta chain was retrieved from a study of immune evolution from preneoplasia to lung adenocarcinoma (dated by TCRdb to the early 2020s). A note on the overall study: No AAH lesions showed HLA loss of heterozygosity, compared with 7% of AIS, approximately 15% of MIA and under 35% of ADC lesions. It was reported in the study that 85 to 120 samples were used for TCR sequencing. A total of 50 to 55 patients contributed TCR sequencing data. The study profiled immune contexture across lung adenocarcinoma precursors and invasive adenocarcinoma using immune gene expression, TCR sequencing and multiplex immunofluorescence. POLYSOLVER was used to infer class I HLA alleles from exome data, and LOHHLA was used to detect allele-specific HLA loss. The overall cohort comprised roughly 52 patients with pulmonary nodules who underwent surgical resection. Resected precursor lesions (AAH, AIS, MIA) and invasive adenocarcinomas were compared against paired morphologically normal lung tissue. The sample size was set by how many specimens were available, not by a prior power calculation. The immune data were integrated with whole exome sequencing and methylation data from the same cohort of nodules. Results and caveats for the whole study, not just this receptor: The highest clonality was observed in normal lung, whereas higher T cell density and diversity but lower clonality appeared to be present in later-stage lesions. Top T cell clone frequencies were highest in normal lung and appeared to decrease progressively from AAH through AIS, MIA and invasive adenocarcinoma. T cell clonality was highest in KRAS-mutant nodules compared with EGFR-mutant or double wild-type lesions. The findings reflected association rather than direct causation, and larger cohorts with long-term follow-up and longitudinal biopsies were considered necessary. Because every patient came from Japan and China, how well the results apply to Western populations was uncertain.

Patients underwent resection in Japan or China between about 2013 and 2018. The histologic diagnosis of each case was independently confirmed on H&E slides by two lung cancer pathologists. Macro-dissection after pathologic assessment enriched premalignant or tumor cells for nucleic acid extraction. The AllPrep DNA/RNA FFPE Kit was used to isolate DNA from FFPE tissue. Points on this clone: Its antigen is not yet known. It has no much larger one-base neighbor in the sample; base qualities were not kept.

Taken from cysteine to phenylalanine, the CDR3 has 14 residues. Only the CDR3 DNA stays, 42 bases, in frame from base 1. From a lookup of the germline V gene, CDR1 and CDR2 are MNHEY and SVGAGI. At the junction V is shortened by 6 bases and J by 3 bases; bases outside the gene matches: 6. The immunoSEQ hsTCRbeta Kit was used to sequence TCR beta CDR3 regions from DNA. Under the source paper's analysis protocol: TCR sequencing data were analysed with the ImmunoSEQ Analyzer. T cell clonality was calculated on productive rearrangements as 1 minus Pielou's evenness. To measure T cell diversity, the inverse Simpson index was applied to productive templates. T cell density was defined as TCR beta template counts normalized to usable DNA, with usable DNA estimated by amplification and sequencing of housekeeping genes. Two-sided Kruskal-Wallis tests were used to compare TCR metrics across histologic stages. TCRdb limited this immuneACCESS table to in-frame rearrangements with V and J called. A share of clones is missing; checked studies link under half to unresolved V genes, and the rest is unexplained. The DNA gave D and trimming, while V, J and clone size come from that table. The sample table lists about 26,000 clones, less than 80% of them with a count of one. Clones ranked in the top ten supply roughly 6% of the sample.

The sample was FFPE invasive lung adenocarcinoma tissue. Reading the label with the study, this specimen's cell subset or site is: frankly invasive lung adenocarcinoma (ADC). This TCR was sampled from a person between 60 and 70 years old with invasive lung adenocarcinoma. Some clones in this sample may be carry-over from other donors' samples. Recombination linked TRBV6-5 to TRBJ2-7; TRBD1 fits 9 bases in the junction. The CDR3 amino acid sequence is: CASRNTGGRYEQYF. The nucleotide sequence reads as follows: TGTGCCAGCAGAAACACAGGGGGCCGCTACGAGCAGTACTTC.